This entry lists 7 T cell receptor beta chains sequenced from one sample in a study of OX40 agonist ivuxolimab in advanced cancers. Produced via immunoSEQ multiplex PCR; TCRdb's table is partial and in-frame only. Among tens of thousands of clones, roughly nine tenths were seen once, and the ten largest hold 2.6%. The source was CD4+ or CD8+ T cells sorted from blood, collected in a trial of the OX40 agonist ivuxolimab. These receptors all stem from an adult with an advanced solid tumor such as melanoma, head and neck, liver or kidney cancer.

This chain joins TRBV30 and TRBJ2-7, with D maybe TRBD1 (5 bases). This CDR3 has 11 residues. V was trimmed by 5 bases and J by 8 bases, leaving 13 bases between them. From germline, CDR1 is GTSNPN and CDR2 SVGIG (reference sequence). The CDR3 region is CAWDSPGKQYF. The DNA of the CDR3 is TGTGCCTGGGACAGTCCTGGGAAGCAGTACTTC. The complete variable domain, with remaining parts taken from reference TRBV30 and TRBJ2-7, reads SQTIHQWPATLVQPVGSPLSLECTVEGTSNPNLYWYRQAAGRGLQLLFYSVGIGQISSEVPQNLSASRPQDRQFILSSKKLLLSDSGFYLCAWDSPGKQYFGPGTRLTVT.

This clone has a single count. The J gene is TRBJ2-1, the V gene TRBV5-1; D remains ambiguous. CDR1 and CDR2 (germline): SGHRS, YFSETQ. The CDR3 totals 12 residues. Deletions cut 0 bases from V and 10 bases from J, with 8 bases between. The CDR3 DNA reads TGCGCCAGCAGCTTGGGGCGAGACGAGCAGTTCTTC. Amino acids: CASSLGRDEQFF.

CDR3 in DNA: TGCGCCAGCAGCCAAGAAATGGGGGCTGAAGCTTTCTTT. It codes for CASSQEMGAEAFF. The chain employs TRBV4-3 and TRBJ1-1; perhaps TRBD1 as D (5 bases). Trimming cost V 0 bases and J 6 bases, with 8 bases left between them. This CDR3 spans 13 amino acids. Looked up from germline, CDR1 is LGHNA and CDR2 is YSLEER.

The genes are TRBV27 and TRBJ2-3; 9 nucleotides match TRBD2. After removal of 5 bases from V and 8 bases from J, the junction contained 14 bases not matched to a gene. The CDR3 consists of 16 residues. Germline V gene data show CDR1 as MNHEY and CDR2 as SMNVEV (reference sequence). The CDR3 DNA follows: TGTGCCAGCAGTCCCCTCGATAGCGGGAGAGGGGTTACGCAGTATTTT. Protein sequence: CASSPLDSGRGVTQYF.

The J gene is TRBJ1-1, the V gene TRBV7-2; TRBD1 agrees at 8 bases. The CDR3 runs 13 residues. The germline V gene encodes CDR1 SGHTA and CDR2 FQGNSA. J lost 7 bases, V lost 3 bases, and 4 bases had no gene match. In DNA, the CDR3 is TGTGCCAGCAGCTTGACAGGGGCGGGTGAAGCTTTCTTT. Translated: CASSLTGAGEAFF.

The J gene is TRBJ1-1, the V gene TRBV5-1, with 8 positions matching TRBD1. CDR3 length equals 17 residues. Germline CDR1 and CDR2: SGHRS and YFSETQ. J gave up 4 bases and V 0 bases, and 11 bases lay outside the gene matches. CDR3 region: CASSLAKVGTGGTEAFF. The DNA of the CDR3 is TGCGCCAGCAGCTTGGCGAAAGTCGGGACAGGAGGCACTGAAGCTTTCTTT.

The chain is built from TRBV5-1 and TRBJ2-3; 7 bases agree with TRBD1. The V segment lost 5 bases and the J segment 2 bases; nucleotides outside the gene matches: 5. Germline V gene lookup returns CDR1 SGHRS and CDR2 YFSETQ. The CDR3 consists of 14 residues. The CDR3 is CASSQGQITDTQYF. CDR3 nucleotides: TGCGCCAGCAGTCAGGGACAGATCACAGATACGCAGTATTTT. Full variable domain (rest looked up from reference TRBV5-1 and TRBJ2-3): KAGVTQTPRYLIKTRGQQVTLSCSPISGHRSVSWYQQTPGQGLQFLFEYFSETQRNKGNFPGRFSGRQFSNSRSEMNVSTLELGDSALYLCASSQGQITDTQYFGPGTRLTVL.